Following are 29 T cell receptor beta chains from one sample sequenced in a study of cytomegalovirus exposure and HLA in healthy donors. This PCR relied on a set of 60 Vbeta primers and 13 Jbeta primers. The protocol was immunoSEQ multiplex PCR, while the TCRdb copy is restricted to in-frame clones and leaves out a portion. Here the sample spans about 60,000 clones, over 55% being singletons. The material sequenced was PBMCs. These receptors all stem from a man aged 40-49 years in good health and CMV-seropositive.

This clone was seen a few times. The chain carries TRBV7-9 and TRBJ1-2; 8 bases are a match to TRBD1. J was trimmed by 8 bases and V by 5 bases; bases with no gene match: 7. Germline CDR1 SEHNR, CDR2 FQNEAQ (reference sequence). CDR3 size: 13 residues. The CDR3 DNA follows: TGTGCCAGCAGCCCCGTTTGGACAGGGGGCTACACCTTC. Its protein is CASSPVWTGGYTF.

The chain is built from TRBV27 and TRBJ1-5; 7 bases are a match to TRBD1. The J segment lost 0 bases and the V segment lost 6 bases, leaving 5 bases of the junction unmatched. This CDR3 region has 15 residues. CDR1 is MNHEY and CDR2 is SMNVEV in the germline V gene (reference sequence). The chain's CDR3 is CASRRTGLSNQPQHF. In DNA form, the CDR3 reads TGTGCCAGCAGGCGGACAGGACTTAGCAATCAGCCCCAGCATTTT.

There are a few counts of this clone. This chain uses TRBV18 with TRBJ1-1; D is uncertain. The CDR3 runs 15 residues. CDR1 and CDR2 from the germline V gene are KGHSH and LQKENI. Trimming shortened V by 3 bases and J by 5 bases, and 16 bases separated the two germline ends. The CDR3: CASSPMTGRNTEAFF. The CDR3, as DNA: TGTGCCAGCTCACCTATGACGGGGAGGAATACTGAAGCTTTCTTT.

V usage is TRBV6-1 and J usage is TRBJ1-4, with D perhaps matching TRBD1 (6 bases). Germline V gene sequence: CDR1 MNHNS, CDR2 SASEGT. The CDR3 sequence is 14 residues long. V lost 7 bases and J 8 bases, leaving 17 bases between the germline ends. The DNA for the CDR3 is TGTGCCAGCATCCCCGGGGGGCCGAAAGAAAAACTGTTTTTT. Encoded protein: CASIPGGPKEKLFF.

CDR3 DNA sequence: TGCAGCGTTGCCGGAGGAGATGGCTACACCTTC. Translated, it gives CSVAGGDGYTF. V gene TRBV29-1 combines with J gene TRBJ1-2, with D unresolved. The germline gives CDR1 SQVTM, CDR2 ANQGSEA. The CDR3 runs to 11 residues. V was cut by 4 bases and J by 6 bases, with 9 bases left in between.

The V and J genes are TRBV5-8 and TRBJ2-5, with TRBD2 identical over 7 bases. There are 15 residues in the CDR3. Germline CDR1 reads SGHTS; CDR2 reads YDEGEE. V shed 0 bases, J shed 6 bases, and the junction held 8 bases outside the gene matches. CDR3 DNA: TGTGCCAGCAGCTTGGTTTACGCGACTAGCAAGACCCAGTACTTC. As protein: CASSLVYATSKTQYF.

This clone was observed a single time. V gene TRBV5-6 combines with J gene TRBJ2-5, with D uncertain. V lost 2 bases and J 0 bases, leaving 5 bases between the germline ends. The CDR3 loop spans 13 amino acids. The germline CDR1 and CDR2 sequences are SGHDT and YYEEEE. The CDR3 protein is CASSFDYQETQYF. Written as DNA, the CDR3 is TGTGCCAGCAGCTTTGACTACCAAGAGACCCAGTACTTC. Supplemented by reference TRBV5-6 and TRBJ2-5, the full variable domain reads DAGVTQSPTHLIKTRGQQVTLRCSPKSGHDTVSWYQQALGQGPQFIFQYYEEEERQRGNFPDRFSGHQFPNYSSELNVNALLLGDSALYLCASSFDYQETQYFGPGTRLLVL.

V gene TRBV5-4 combines with J gene TRBJ2-2; 11 bases line up with TRBD2. This CDR3 contains 18 residues. In germline, CDR1 is SGHNT, CDR2 YYREEE (reference sequence). Losses at the gene ends were 0 bases for V and 0 bases for J; bases not matched to a gene: 4. CDR3 coding DNA: TGTGCCAGCAGCTTGGGGCTAGCGGGGGGATCGAACACCGGGGAGCTGTTTTTT. Translation: CASSLGLAGGSNTGELFF.

By share, this clone counts as medium-sized. The chain uses TRBV12-5 and TRBJ1-5, with D possibly being TRBD1 (6 bases). Germline-derived CDR1 and CDR2 are LGHNT and FRNRAP. V shed 2 bases and J shed 13 bases, with 12 bases lying between them. The CDR3 totals 12 residues. The CDR3 nucleotides read TGTGCTAGTGGTTTGATCAGGGGTCCTCAGCATTTT. Its protein is CASGLIRGPQHF.

This chain uses TRBV5-4 with TRBJ2-2, with 8 positions matching TRBD2. The CDR3 is 16 residues long. Germline V CDR1 and CDR2: SGHNT, YYREEE (reference sequence). V was pared by 1 base and J by 2 bases, with 4 bases of the junction left unmatched. The CDR3 sequence is CASSLLGGDNTGELFF. The CDR3 DNA is TGTGCCAGCAGCTTGCTCGGGGGGGATAACACCGGGGAGCTGTTTTTT.

The chain carries TRBV6-6 and TRBJ1-2; D is possibly TRBD1 (6 bases). Germline V gene lookup returns CDR1 MNHNY and CDR2 SVGAGI (reference sequence). Trimming left V 5 bases short and J 2 bases short, with 9 bases between. CDR3 length: 13 amino acids. The CDR3 loop reads CASSQGFNYGYTF. The CDR3 DNA is TGTGCCAGCAGTCAGGGGTTCAACTATGGCTACACCTTC.

The rearrangement links TRBV7-3 to TRBJ2-1, with 7 bases lining up with TRBD2. Losses at the gene ends were 5 bases for V and 6 bases for J; bases not matched to a gene: 4. Germline-derived CDR1 and CDR2 are SGHTA and FQGTGA. This CDR3 is built from 13 residues. This chain's CDR3 is CASSGPGGNEQFF. As DNA, the CDR3 is TGTGCCAGCAGCGGCCCGGGGGGCAATGAGCAGTTCTTC.

The chain employs TRBV5-8 and TRBJ2-7, with 10 bases fitting TRBD1. The germline V gene has CDR1 SGHTS and CDR2 YDEGEE. With V trimmed by 5 bases and J by 4 bases, 6 bases remained unmatched. This CDR3 has 14 amino acids. This chain's CDR3 is CASSPGTGAYEQYF. Here the CDR3 DNA reads TGTGCCAGCAGTCCCGGGACAGGGGCGTACGAGCAGTACTTC.

The chain combines TRBV4-1 with TRBJ2-6, with D possibly matching TRBD1 (6 bases). The CDR3 spans 17 residues. The germline gives CDR1 MGHRA, CDR2 YSYEKL. The V end lost 6 bases, the J end lost 0 bases, and 15 bases lay between the germline ends. The CDR3 protein is CASRQMRTVSGANVLTF. CDR3 sequence (DNA): TGCGCCAGCAGACAAATGAGGACAGTCTCTGGGGCCAACGTCCTGACTTTC.

This chain joins TRBV4-1 and TRBJ2-5; TRBD2 matches 16 bases. Germline CDR1 MGHRA, CDR2 YSYEKL. This CDR3 spans 16 amino acids. V was pared by 3 bases and J by 8 bases, with 6 bases of the junction left unmatched. Written as DNA, the CDR3 is TGCGCCAGCAGCCAGGGGACTAGCGGGGGGGTAGGTACCCAGTACTTC. Amino acids: CASSQGTSGGVGTQYF.

J is TRBJ1-3 and V is TRBV7-2, with 8 bases aligning to TRBD1. V lost 1 base, J lost 2 bases, and 4 bases stayed unmatched. The germline CDR1 and CDR2 sequences are SGHTA and FQGNSA. The CDR3 runs to 16 residues. CDR3 nucleotide sequence: TGTGCCAGCAGCTTAGGTTCACAGGGGGCTGGAAACACCATATATTTT. This codes for CASSLGSQGAGNTIYF.

This chain links TRBV9 with TRBJ1-3; no clear D. The V gene's germline CDR1 is SGDLS and CDR2 YYNGEE. The CDR3 extends over 13 amino acids. The V gene lost 3 bases and the J gene lost 0 bases, with 4 bases spanning the gap. This chain's CDR3 is CASSGSSGNTIYF. The CDR3 DNA is TGTGCCAGCAGCGGCAGCTCTGGAAACACCATATATTTT. The variable domain in full, completed from reference TRBV9 and TRBJ1-3, reads DSGVTQTPKHLITATGQRVTLRCSPRSGDLSVYWYQQSLDQGLQFLIQYYNGEERAKGNILERFSAQQFPDLHSELNLSSLELGDSALYFCASSGSSGNTIYFGEGSWLTVV.

This rearrangement joins TRBV7-8 to TRBJ1-1, with 7 positions matching TRBD1. With V trimmed by 2 bases and J by 5 bases, 5 bases remained unmatched. This CDR3 is 14 amino acids long. Germline V lookup: CDR1 SGHVS, CDR2 FQNEAQ. The DNA of the CDR3 is TGTGCCAGCAGCTTACTGACAGGGAATACTGAAGCTTTCTTT. Translating gives CASSLLTGNTEAFF.

The V gene is TRBV5-1, the J gene TRBJ2-1; D gene unclear. CDR3 length: 11 amino acids. CDR1 and CDR2 from the germline V gene are SGHRS and YFSETQ. V was cut by 5 bases and J by 4 bases, with 4 bases left in between. The CDR3 loop reads CASREYNEQFF. In DNA, the CDR3 is TGCGCCAGCAGGGAGTACAATGAGCAGTTCTTC.

This clone showed up just a few times. The chain has TRBV9 and TRBJ2-1; D is possibly TRBD1 (7 bases). The CDR3 has 15 residues. The germline V gene has CDR1 SGDLS and CDR2 YYNGEE. V was shortened by 3 bases and J by 4 bases, with 14 bases between the two germline ends. CDR3 in DNA: TGTGCCAGCAGCGCCGACAGGGCGGGATACAATGAGCAGTTCTTC. Translation gives CASSADRAGYNEQFF.

The chain employs TRBV5-1 and TRBJ1-2; TRBD1 aligns across 7 bases. The germline CDR1 and CDR2 sequences are SGHRS and YFSETQ. The ends lost 4 bases at V and 4 bases at J; junction bases unmatched: 7. The CDR3 loop spans 14 amino acids. The CDR3 nucleotides are TGCGCCAGCAGCGTGGTACAGGGGCCCTATGGCTACACCTTC. Translation gives CASSVVQGPYGYTF. Supplemented by reference TRBV5-1 and TRBJ1-2, the full variable domain reads KAGVTQTPRYLIKTRGQQVTLSCSPISGHRSVSWYQQTPGQGLQFLFEYFSETQRNKGNFPGRFSGRQFSNSRSEMNVSTLELGDSALYLCASSVVQGPYGYTFGSGTRLTVV.

The rearrangement uses TRBV9 and TRBJ2-7; 10 nucleotides align to TRBD1. Trimming at V came to 5 bases and at J to 2 bases, leaving 7 bases not matched to a gene. Per the germline V gene, CDR1 is SGDLS and CDR2 is YYNGEE. The CDR3 spans 15 residues. Written as DNA, the CDR3 is TGTGCCAGCAGTTTCCGGGACAGGGGCACCTACGAGCAGTACTTC. It specifies CASSFRDRGTYEQYF.

The chain links TRBV6-5 to TRBJ2-2; D call uncertain. With 0 bases removed from V and 0 bases from J, the gap between germline ends came to 8 bases. CDR3 size: 16 residues. Germline V CDR1 and CDR2: MNHEY, SVGAGI. CDR3 loop: CASSYSAAANTGELFF. CDR3 DNA sequence: TGTGCCAGCAGTTACTCGGCTGCCGCGAACACCGGGGAGCTGTTTTTT.

The chain is built from TRBV5-4 and TRBJ2-5; D gene uncertain. Germline CDR1 and CDR2: SGHNT and YYREEE (reference sequence). V lost 0 bases and J lost 3, with 6 bases in between. This CDR3 is built from 13 residues. The CDR3 DNA follows: TGTGCCAGCAGCTTGGATGTAGAAGAGACCCAGTACTTC. Protein sequence: CASSLDVEETQYF.

V gene TRBV6-1 combines with J gene TRBJ1-5; unclear D gene. Trimming took 3 bases from V and 6 from J, leaving 12 bases between them. The CDR3 spans 14 residues. Germline assignment: CDR1 MNHNS and CDR2 SASEGT. CDR3: CASSDGAGGQPQHF. In DNA, the CDR3 is TGTGCCAGCAGTGATGGAGCGGGTGGTCAGCCCCAGCATTTT.

This clone has just a few counts. This chain joins TRBV5-6 and TRBJ2-5; D is possibly TRBD2 (7 bases). Germline-derived CDR1 and CDR2 are SGHDT and YYEEEE. V was clipped by 2 bases and J by 5 bases, with 16 bases between them. The length of the CDR3 is 15 residues. The DNA of the CDR3 is TGTGCCAGCAGCTTTGTGGGGGGGGGCCGGGAGACCCAGTACTTC. It encodes CASSFVGGGRETQYF.

The gene calls are TRBV2 and TRBJ1-2; 8 bases agree with TRBD1. Losses at the gene ends were 5 bases for V and 4 bases for J; bases not matched to a gene: 12. Germline CDR1 and CDR2: SNHLY and FYNNEI. This CDR3 spans 16 amino acids. The CDR3 nucleotides are TGTGCCAGCAGTCCCTACAGGGGGTTGTCCCCCTATGGCTACACCTTC. Translation gives CASSPYRGLSPYGYTF.

The chain links TRBV28 to TRBJ1-1; possibly TRBD1 for D (5 bases). Trimming stripped 6 bases from V and 1 base from J, with 15 bases between. Germline CDR1 and CDR2: MDHEN and SYDVKM. The CDR3 is made up of 15 amino acids. The CDR3 protein is CASSPPFGGNTEAFF. Written as DNA, the CDR3 is TGTGCCAGCAGCCCACCATTCGGGGGGAACACTGAAGCTTTCTTT.

J is TRBJ1-1 and V is TRBV5-1; TRBD1 agrees at 8 bases. V lost 4 bases, J lost 8 bases, and 10 bases stayed unmatched. Germline V gene lookup returns CDR1 SGHRS and CDR2 YFSETQ. The CDR3 length is 14 residues. The CDR3 DNA sequence: TGCGCCAGCAGCCTCCGGGGACAGGAAACCGAAGCTTTCTTT. It translates to CASSLRGQETEAFF.